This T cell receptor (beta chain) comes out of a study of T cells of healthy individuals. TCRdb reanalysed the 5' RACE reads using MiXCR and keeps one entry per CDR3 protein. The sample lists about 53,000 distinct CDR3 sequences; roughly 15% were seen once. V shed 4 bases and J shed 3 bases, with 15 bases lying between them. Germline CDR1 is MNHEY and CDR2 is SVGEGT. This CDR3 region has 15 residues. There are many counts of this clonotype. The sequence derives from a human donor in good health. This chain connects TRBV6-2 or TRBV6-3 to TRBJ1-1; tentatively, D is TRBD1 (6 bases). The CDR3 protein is CASSWRGIEDTEAFF. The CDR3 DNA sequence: TGTGCCAGCAGTTGGAGGGGGATTGAGGACACTGAAGCTTTCTTT.